These 21 T cell receptor beta chains were all obtained from the same sample, sequenced in a study of identical twins. TCRdb ran MiXCR on the 5' RACE reads and lists one entry per CDR3 protein. The sample lists 1.5 million to 2 million distinct CDR3 sequences; roughly 35% were seen once. Sequencing input: cord blood. These receptor sequences come from a newborn girl in good health.

V gene TRBV28 combines with J gene TRBJ1-2; D possibly corresponds to TRBD1 (5 bases). Germline V gene sequence: CDR1 MDHEN, CDR2 SYDVKM. Trimming cost V 5 bases and J 12 bases, with 16 bases left between them. The CDR3 covers 12 residues. The CDR3 loop reads CASSPLGRGHTF. DNA of the CDR3: TGTGCCAGCAGTCCCCTTGGGAGGGGCCACACCTTC.

This clonotype was seen only a few times. The rearrangement links TRBV12-3 or TRBV12-4 to TRBJ2-7; D ambiguous. The length of the CDR3 is 12 residues. V lost 6 bases to trimming and J lost 10 bases, with 16 bases between them. Written as DNA, the CDR3 is TGTGCCAGCAGCCTGGTGCTTTTAACCCAGTACTTC. This codes for CASSLVLLTQYF.

The chain couples TRBV5-1 to TRBJ1-2, with TRBD1 matching over 7 bases. The germline CDR1 and CDR2 sequences are SGHRS and YFSETQ. The junction had 10 bases not matched to a gene; V was cut back by 4 bases and J by 1 base. The CDR3 extends over 16 amino acids. Written as DNA, the CDR3 is TGCGCCAGCAGCATTACCGGGACAGCGAGTAACTATGGCTACACCTTC. Translated: CASSITGTASNYGYTF.

This clonotype was detected a few times. This chain connects TRBV6-1 to TRBJ2-5, with D possibly TRBD1 on 5 matching bases. CDR3 length: 12 residues. Trimming stripped 3 bases from V and 4 bases from J, with 6 bases between. Germline lookup yields CDR1 MNHNS and CDR2 SASEGT. CDR3 residues: CASSDQGETQYF. CDR3 nucleotide sequence: TGTGCCAGCAGTGACCAGGGAGAGACCCAGTACTTC.

The chain links TRBV5-1 to TRBJ2-2; the D is unclear. Trimming removed 1 base at V and 2 bases at J, with 18 bases between. The CDR3 is 18 residues long. The V gene's germline CDR1 is SGHRS and CDR2 YFSETQ. CDR3 in DNA: TGCGCCAGCAGCTTGAATCCAGGCGAACCTTCTAACACCGGGGAGCTGTTTTTT. Residues: CASSLNPGEPSNTGELFF.

The table lists this clonotype with many counts. V and J are TRBV20-1 and TRBJ2-3, with 7 bases that match TRBD1. Germline assignment: CDR1 DFQATT and CDR2 SNEGSKA (reference sequence). The junction had 5 bases not matched to a gene; V was cut back by 5 bases and J by 6 bases. The CDR3 extends over 12 amino acids. The CDR3 DNA reads as TGCAGTGCTCGCCTAGGGGGCGATACGCAGTATTTT. As protein: CSARLGGDTQYF.

The chain combines TRBV20-1 with TRBJ1-5, with D hard to call. Germline CDR1 reads DFQATT; CDR2 reads SNEGSKA (reference sequence). The length of the CDR3 is 15 residues. The V end lost 1 base, the J end lost 6 bases, and 16 bases lay between the germline ends. In DNA form, the CDR3 reads TGCAGTGCTAGAGCCTTATCACGGGGTGCTCAGCCCCAGCATTTT. Its protein is CSARALSRGAQPQHF.

This clonotype was picked up a small number of times. The V and J genes are TRBV4-1 and TRBJ2-4; weak D call: TRBD2 (6 bases). The CDR3 contains 14 residues. V gave up 2 bases and J gave up 14 bases, with 19 bases separating them. Germline CDR1 MGHRA, CDR2 YSYEKL. The DNA for the CDR3 is TGCGCCAGCAGCCAATCGGTAGCGGAGGAGCAAGAGTACTTC. This encodes CASSQSVAEEQEYF.

This clonotype was detected many times. This chain connects TRBV12-3 or TRBV12-4 to TRBJ2-1; 11 bases align to TRBD2. The CDR3 is 17 amino acids. V lost 5 bases to trimming and J lost 4 bases; unmatched junction nucleotides: 10. The CDR3 loop is CASSRPTGTSGYNEQFF. The CDR3 DNA sequence: TGTGCCAGCAGTCGACCAACCGGGACTAGCGGTTACAATGAGCAGTTCTTC.

On this clonotype itself: The junction does not match germline at one end; this may be a read error. V usage is TRBV28 and J usage is TRBJ2-5; D is ambiguous. The J call may be wrong; the DNA end is better matched by TRBJ2-7. Germline-derived CDR1 and CDR2 are MDHEN and SYDVKM. The CDR3 spans 11 residues. The CDR3 sequence is CAGSLLGEQYF. For the CDR3, the DNA is TGTGCCGGCAGTTTGCTAGGCGAGCAGTACTTC.

The chain couples TRBV20-1 to TRBJ2-6, with D hard to call. CDR1 is DFQATT and CDR2 is SNEGSKA in the germline V gene (reference sequence). This CDR3 region has 15 residues. V lost 0 bases and J lost 0, with 6 bases in between. Here the CDR3 reads CSARDTLSGANVLTF. CDR3 nucleotide sequence: TGCAGTGCTAGAGACACCCTCTCTGGGGCCAACGTCCTGACTTTC.

On this clonotype: This may be a read error, as it is one base from a much larger clone. The chain recombines TRBV2 with TRBJ2-1, with D perhaps matching TRBD2 (5 bases). This CDR3 is 11 amino acids long. Germline V gene lookup returns CDR1 SNHLY and CDR2 FYNNEI. CDR3 protein: CASSGLNGQFF. CDR3 nucleotides: TGTGCCAGCTCAGGACTCAATGGGCAGTTCTTC.

The chain links TRBV25-1 to TRBJ2-4; weak D call: TRBD2 (7 bases). The DNA matches TRBJ2-5 better at its end, which makes the J call doubtful. Germline CDR1 MGHDK, CDR2 SYGVNS. This CDR3 contains 16 residues. The DNA for the CDR3 is TGTGCCAGCAGTGAATTGGGGGCGGGAGATCAAGAGACCCAGTACTTC. The encoded protein is CASSELGAGDQETQYF.

The rearrangement uses TRBV18 and TRBJ2-1; 11 bases are shared with TRBD2. The V gene's germline CDR1 is KGHSH and CDR2 LQKENI. Trimming at V came to 3 bases and at J to 1 base, leaving 11 bases not matched to a gene. This CDR3 comprises 19 residues. As DNA, the CDR3 is TGTGCCAGCTCACCTTCCGGACTAGCGGGTCCTTCTTCCTACAATGAGCAGTTCTTC. It yields the protein CASSPSGLAGPSSYNEQFF. Full variable domain (outside the CDR3, taken from reference TRBV18 and TRBJ2-1): NAGVMQNPRHLVRRRGQEARLRCSPMKGHSHVYWYRQLPEEGLKFMVYLQKENIIDESGMPKERFSAEFPKEGPSILRIQQVVRGDSAAYFCASSPSGLAGPSSYNEQFFGPGTRLTVL.

This clonotype was seen more than once but under ten times. The chain uses TRBV20-1 and TRBJ2-7; tentatively, D is TRBD2 (6 bases). With 3 bases removed from V and 3 bases from J, the gap between germline ends came to 9 bases. This CDR3 spans 12 amino acids. The germline CDR1 and CDR2 sequences are DFQATT and SNEGSKA (reference sequence). CDR3 sequence: CSASLRDYEQYF. The CDR3 DNA follows: TGCAGTGCTAGTCTGCGGGACTACGAGCAGTACTTC.

This chain uses TRBV28 with TRBJ2-4; 8 positions agree with TRBD2. Germline lookup yields CDR1 MDHEN and CDR2 SYDVKM. The CDR3 spans 14 residues. J gave up 10 bases and V 3 bases, and 8 bases lay outside the gene matches. The CDR3 region has the DNA TGTGCCAGCAGTTTGACGGGAGGGCCGGGGATTCAGTACTTC. It specifies CASSLTGGPGIQYF.

This chain joins TRBV9 and TRBJ1-2, with D unclear. This CDR3 is built from 13 residues. The V end was cut by 0 bases, the J end by 7 bases, with 10 bases between. Germline V CDR1 and CDR2: SGDLS, YYNGEE. CDR3 in DNA: TGTGCCAGCAGCGTAGGCTTTACTGCTGGCTACACCTTC. This codes for CASSVGFTAGYTF.

A few counts support this clonotype. V and J are TRBV9 and TRBJ2-5; a weak D match, TRBD2 (5 bases). V lost 0 bases and J 11 bases, leaving 20 bases between the germline ends. CDR1 is SGDLS, CDR2 YYNGEE, per germline. The CDR3 extends over 15 amino acids. This chain's CDR3 is CASSVGGRAHGEQYF. The DNA of the CDR3 is TGTGCCAGCAGCGTAGGAGGGCGGGCCCACGGTGAGCAGTACTTC.

V gene TRBV29-1 combines with J gene TRBJ2-1, with TRBD2 as a possible D gene (8 bases). Germline CDR1 is SQVTM and CDR2 is ANQGSEA. This CDR3 has 16 residues. V lost 2 bases and J lost 7, with 21 bases in between. CDR3 protein: CSVEREGATAGNEQFF. The CDR3 DNA reads TGCAGCGTTGAACGGGAGGGGGCAACTGCAGGGAATGAGCAGTTCTTC.

Of note for this clonotype: The junction does not match germline at one end; this may be a read error. The chain employs TRBV7-2 and TRBJ2-3; D may be TRBD2 (6 bases). Germline values: CDR1 SGHTA, CDR2 FQGNSA. The CDR3 contains 18 residues. CDR3 in amino acids: CASSLTLLAAARVDTRYF. The CDR3 DNA follows: TGTGCCAGCAGCTTAACCCTACTAGCCGCAGCCCGAGTCGATACGCGGTATTTT.

This chain links TRBV14 with TRBJ2-2; D possibly uses TRBD1 or TRBD2 (5 bases each). Trimming pared 0 bases from V and 13 bases from J, leaving 18 bases between. This CDR3 has 15 residues. Germline lookup yields CDR1 SGHDN and CDR2 FVKESK. The CDR3 loop reads CASSQETDGTWALFF. CDR3 nucleotide sequence: TGTGCCAGCAGCCAAGAAACGGATGGGACCTGGGCGCTGTTTTTT.